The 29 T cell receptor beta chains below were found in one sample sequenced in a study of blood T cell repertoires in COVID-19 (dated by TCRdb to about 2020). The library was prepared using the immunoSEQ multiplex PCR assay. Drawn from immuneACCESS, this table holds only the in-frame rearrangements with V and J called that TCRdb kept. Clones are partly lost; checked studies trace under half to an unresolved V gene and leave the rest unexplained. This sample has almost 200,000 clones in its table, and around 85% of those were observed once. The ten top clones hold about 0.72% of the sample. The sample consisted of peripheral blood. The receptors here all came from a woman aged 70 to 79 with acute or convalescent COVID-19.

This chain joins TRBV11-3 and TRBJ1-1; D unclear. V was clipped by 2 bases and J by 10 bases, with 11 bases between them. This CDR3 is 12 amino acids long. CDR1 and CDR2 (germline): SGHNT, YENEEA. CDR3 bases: TGTGCCAGCAGCTTATCAGGTTCCGCAGCTTTCTTT. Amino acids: CASSLSGSAAFF.

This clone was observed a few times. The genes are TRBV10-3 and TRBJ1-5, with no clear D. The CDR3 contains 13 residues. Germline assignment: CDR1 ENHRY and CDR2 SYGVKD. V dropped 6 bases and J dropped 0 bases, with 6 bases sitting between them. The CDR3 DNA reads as TGTGCCATCAGCCACATTAGCAATCAGCCCCAGCATTTT. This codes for CAISHISNQPQHF.

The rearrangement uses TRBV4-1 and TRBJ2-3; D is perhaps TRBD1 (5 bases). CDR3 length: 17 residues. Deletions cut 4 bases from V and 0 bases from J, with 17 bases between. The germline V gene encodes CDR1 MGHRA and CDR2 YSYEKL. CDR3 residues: CASSRSFREPSTDTQYF. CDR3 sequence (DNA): TGCGCCAGCAGCCGTTCTTTCAGGGAACCTAGCACAGATACGCAGTATTTT.

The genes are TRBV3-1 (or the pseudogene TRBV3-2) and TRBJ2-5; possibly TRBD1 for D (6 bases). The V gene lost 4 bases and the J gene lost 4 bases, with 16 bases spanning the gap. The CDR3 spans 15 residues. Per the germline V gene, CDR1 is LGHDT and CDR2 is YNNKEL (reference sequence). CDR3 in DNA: TGTGCCAGCAGCCCCCCACAACAGGGAACAGAGACCCAGTACTTC. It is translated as CASSPPQQGTETQYF.

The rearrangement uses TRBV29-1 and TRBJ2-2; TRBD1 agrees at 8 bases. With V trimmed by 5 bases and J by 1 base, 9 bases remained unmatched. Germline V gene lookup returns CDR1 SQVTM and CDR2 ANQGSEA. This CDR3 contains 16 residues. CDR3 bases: TGCAGCGTTCCCGGACAGGGCCTTATGAACACCGGGGAGCTGTTTTTT. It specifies CSVPGQGLMNTGELFF.

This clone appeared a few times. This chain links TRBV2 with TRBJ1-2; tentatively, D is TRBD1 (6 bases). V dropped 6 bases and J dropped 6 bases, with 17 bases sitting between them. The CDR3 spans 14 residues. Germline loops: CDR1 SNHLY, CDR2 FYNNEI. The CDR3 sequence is CASRRTPGDHGYTF. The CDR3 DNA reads TGTGCCAGCAGGCGAACCCCAGGGGACCATGGCTACACCTTC. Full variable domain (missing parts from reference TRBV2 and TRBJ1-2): EPEVTQTPSHQVTQMGQEVILRCVPISNHLYFYWYRQILGQKVEFLVSFYNNEISEKSEIFDDQFSVERPDGSNFTLKIRSTKLEDSAMYFCASRRTPGDHGYTFGSGTRLTVV.

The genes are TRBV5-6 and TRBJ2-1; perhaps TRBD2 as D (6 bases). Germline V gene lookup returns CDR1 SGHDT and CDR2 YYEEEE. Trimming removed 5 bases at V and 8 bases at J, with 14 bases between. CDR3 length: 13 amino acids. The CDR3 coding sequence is TGTGCCAGCAGTCGGAGGGACCTCGATGAGCAGTTCTTC. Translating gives CASSRRDLDEQFF.

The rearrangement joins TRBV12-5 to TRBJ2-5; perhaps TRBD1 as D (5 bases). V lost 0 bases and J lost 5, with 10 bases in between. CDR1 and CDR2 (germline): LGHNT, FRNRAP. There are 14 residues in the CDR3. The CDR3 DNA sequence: TGTGCTAGTGGTTTGGTAGCAGGGTCCGAGACCCAGTACTTC. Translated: CASGLVAGSETQYF.

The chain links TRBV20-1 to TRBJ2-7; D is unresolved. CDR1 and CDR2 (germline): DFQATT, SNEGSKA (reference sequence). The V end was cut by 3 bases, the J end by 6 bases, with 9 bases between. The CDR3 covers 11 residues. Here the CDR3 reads CSAREYAEQYF. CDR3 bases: TGCAGTGCTAGGGAGTACGCCGAGCAGTACTTC.

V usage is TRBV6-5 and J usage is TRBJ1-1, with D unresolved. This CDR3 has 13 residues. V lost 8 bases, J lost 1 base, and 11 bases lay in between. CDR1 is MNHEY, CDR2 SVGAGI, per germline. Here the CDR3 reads CASVDSWNTEAFF. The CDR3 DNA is TGTGCCAGCGTGGACTCGTGGAACACTGAAGCTTTCTTT.

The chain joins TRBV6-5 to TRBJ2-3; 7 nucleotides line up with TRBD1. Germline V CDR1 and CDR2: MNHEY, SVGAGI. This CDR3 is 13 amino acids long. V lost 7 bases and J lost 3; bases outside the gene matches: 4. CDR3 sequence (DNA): TGTGCCAGCACCAAGACAGGGACAGATACGCAGTATTTT. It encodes CASTKTGTDTQYF.

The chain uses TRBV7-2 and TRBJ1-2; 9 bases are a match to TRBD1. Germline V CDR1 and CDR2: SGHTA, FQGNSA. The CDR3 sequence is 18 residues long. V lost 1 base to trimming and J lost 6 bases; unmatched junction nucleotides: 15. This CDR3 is CASSLGFRDRAKSNGYTF. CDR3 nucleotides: TGTGCCAGCAGCTTAGGCTTCCGGGACAGGGCCAAGAGCAATGGCTACACCTTC.

The CDR3 nucleotides are TGTGCCAGCGGCGGTTTCGGGGAGCTGTTTTTT. Encoded protein: CASGGFGELFF. This chain connects TRBV6-5 to TRBJ2-2, with no clear D. V lost 8 bases, J lost 7 bases, and 8 bases lay in between. The CDR3 totals 11 residues. Germline V gene lookup returns CDR1 MNHEY and CDR2 SVGAGI.

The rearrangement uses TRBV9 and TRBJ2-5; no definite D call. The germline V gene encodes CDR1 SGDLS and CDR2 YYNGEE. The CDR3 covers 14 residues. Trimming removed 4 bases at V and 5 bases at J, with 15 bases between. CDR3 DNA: TGTGCCAGCAGCCCCCAGGTTATAAGCGAGACCCAGTACTTC. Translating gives CASSPQVISETQYF.

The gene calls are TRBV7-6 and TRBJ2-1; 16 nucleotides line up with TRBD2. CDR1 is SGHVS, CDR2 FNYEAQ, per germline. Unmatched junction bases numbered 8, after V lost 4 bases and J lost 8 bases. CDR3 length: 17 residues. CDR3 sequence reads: CASSSGTSGGAGDEQFF. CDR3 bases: TGTGCCAGCAGCTCGGGGACTAGCGGGGGGGCCGGCGATGAGCAGTTCTTC.

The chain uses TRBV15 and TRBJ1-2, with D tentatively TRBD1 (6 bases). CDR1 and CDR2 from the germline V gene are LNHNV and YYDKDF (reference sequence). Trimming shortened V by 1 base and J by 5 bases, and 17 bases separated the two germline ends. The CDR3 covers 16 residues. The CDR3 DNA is TGTGCCACCAGCAGAGCAACAACAGGGCCCAATTATGGCTACACCTTC. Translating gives CATSRATTGPNYGYTF.

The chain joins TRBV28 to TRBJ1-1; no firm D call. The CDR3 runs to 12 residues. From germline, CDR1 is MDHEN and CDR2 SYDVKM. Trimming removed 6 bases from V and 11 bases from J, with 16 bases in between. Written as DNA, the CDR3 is TGTGCCAGCAGCCCTGGGCCCCGGGATGCTTTCTTT. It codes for CASSPGPRDAFF.

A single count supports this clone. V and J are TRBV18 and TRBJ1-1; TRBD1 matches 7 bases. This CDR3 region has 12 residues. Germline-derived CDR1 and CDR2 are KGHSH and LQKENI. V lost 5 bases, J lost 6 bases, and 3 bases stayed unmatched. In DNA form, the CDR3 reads TGTGCCAGCTCAAGACAGGGCTCTGAAGCTTTCTTT. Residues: CASSRQGSEAFF.

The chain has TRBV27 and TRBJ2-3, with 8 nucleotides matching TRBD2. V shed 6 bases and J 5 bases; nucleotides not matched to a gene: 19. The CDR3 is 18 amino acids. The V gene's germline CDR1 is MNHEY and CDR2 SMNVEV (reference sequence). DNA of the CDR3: TGTGCCAGCAGCCCCACCCGATCGAGTAGCGGGGTACGAGATACGCAGTATTTT. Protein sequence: CASSPTRSSSGVRDTQYF.

CDR3 region: CASRPSGLRNEQFF. The CDR3 nucleotides read TGTGCCAGCAGGCCTAGCGGCCTACGGAATGAGCAGTTCTTC. This sequence joins TRBV6-2 or TRBV6-3 and TRBJ2-1, with TRBD2 matching over 7 bases. V lost 6 bases and J lost 7; bases outside the gene matches: 9. The CDR3 totals 14 residues. Germline CDR1 and CDR2: MNHEY and SVGEGT.

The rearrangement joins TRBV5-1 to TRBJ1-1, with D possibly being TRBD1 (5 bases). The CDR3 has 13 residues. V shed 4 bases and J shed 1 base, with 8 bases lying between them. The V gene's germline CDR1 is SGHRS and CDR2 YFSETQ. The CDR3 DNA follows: TGCGCCAGCAGCGGGGCCCAGAACACTGAAGCTTTCTTT. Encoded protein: CASSGAQNTEAFF.

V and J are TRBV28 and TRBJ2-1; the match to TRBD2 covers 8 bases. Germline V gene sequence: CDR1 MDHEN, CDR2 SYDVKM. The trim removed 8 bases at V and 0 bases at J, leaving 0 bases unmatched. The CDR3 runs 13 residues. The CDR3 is CASGTSSYNEQFF. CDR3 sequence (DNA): TGTGCCAGCGGGACTAGCTCCTACAATGAGCAGTTCTTC.

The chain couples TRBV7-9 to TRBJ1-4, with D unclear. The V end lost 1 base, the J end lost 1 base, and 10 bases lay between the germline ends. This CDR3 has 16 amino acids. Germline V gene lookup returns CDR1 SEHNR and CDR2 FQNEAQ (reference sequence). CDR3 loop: CASSLVDEGTNEKLFF. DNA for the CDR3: TGTGCCAGCAGCTTAGTCGACGAGGGAACTAATGAAAAACTGTTTTTT.

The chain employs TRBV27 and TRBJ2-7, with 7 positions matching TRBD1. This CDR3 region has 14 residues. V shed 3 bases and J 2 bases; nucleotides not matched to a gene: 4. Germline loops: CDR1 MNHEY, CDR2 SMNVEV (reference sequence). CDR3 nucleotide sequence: TGTGCCAGCAGTTTGTGGGACAGCCCCTACGAGCAGTACTTC. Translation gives CASSLWDSPYEQYF.

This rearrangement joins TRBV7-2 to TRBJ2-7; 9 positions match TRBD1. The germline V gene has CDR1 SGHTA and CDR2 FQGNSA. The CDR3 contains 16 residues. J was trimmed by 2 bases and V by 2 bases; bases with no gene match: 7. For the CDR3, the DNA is TGTGCCAGCAGCTTAAGATTCCGACAGGGGGCCTACGAGCAGTACTTC. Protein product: CASSLRFRQGAYEQYF. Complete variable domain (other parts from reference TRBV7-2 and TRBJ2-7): GAGVSQSPSNKVTEKGKDVELRCDPISGHTALYWYRQSLGQGLEFLIYFQGNSAPDKSGLPSDRFSAERTGGSVSTLTIQRTQQEDSAVYLCASSLRFRQGAYEQYFGPGTRLTVT.

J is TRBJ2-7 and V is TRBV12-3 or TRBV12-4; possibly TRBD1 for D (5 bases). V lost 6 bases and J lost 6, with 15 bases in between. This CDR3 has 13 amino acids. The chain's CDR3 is CASSLLRDSEQYF. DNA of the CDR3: TGTGCCAGCAGCCTACTCAGGGATTCCGAGCAGTACTTC.

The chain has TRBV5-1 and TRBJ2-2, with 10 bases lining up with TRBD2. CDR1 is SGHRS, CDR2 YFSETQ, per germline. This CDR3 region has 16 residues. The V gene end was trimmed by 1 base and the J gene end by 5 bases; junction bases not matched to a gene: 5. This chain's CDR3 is CASSLLAGDPTGELFF. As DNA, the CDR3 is TGCGCCAGCAGCTTGCTAGCGGGAGATCCAACCGGGGAGCTGTTTTTT.

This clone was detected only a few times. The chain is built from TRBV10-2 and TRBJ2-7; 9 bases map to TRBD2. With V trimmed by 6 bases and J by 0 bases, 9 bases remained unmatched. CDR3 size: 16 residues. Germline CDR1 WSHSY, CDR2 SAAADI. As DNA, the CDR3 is TGCGCCAGCAGGGCGTTTGAGACTAGCGGCTCCTACGAGCAGTACTTC. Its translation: CASRAFETSGSYEQYF.

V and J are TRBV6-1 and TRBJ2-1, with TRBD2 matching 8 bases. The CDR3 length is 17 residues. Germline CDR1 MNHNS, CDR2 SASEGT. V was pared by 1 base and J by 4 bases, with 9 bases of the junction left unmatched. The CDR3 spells CASSEVGVAGSYNEQFF. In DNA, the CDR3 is TGTGCCAGCAGTGAAGTTGGCGTAGCGGGGTCATACAATGAGCAGTTCTTC.